Sequencing of this TCR beta chain was carried out in a study of T cell responses to AZD1222 COVID-19 vaccine. General study points: None of the repertoires were sampled until the peak T cell response had passed.

The method was immunoSEQ multiplex PCR; TCRdb's version includes in-frame clones alone and lacks a portion of them. The repertoire consists of roughly 49,000 clones, with roughly 86% occurring once and the leading ten covering approximately 2.4%. This CDR3 region has 13 residues. Trimming at V came to 5 bases and at J to 5 bases, leaving 5 bases not matched to a gene. CDR1 SQVTM and CDR2 ANQGSEA come from the germline V gene. There are a few counts of this clone. The antigen remains unidentified. The chain joins TRBV29-1 to TRBJ2-2; 7 nucleotides agree with TRBD1. The source was peripheral blood, collected 28 days after the second AZD1222 dose. The TCR comes from an adult who received the AZD1222 COVID-19 vaccine. The CDR3 DNA sequence: TGCAGCGTTAGGGGGCGCGGGACCGGGGAGCTGTTTTTT. This sequence encodes CSVRGRGTGELFF.